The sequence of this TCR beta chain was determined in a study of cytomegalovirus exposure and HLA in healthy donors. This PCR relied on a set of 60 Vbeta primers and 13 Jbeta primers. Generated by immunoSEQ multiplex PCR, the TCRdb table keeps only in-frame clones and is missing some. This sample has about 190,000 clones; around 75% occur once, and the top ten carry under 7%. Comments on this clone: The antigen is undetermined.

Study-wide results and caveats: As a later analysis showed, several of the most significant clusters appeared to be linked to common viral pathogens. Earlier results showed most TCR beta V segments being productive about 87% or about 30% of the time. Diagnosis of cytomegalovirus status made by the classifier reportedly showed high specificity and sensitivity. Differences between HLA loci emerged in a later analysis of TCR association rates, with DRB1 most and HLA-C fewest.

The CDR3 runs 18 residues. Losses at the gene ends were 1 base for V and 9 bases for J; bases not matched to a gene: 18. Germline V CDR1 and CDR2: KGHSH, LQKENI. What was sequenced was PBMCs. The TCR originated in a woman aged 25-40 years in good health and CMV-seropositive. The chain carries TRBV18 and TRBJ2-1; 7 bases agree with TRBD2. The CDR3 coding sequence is TGTGCCAGCTCACCACTCGGGACTACGGTCATTTTACGGGGTGAGCAGTTCTTC. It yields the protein CASSPLGTTVILRGEQFF.